This T cell receptor (beta chain) was identified during a study of blood T cell repertoires in COVID-19. Background on the study: Whether acute or convalescent, the COVID-19 samples came from the United States, Italy and Spain. Sources were T cells, B-cell-depleted T cells, or PBMCs; the material itself was cDNA or gDNA.

Germline V CDR1 and CDR2: MDHEN, SYDVKM. V lost 5 bases and J 0 bases, leaving 5 bases between the germline ends. This CDR3 has 14 residues. Original methodology: Reference gene primer amplification gave estimated nucleated cell counts. Measured with immunoSEQ multiplex PCR; TCRdb has only the in-frame clones, and not every one. The V and J calls and clone size come from that table; D and trimming were worked out from the DNA. The sample contains approximately 47,000 clones, 86% of which appear only once. The TCR was taken from a woman aged 55-70 years with acute or convalescent COVID-19. Material: peripheral blood. The chain joins TRBV28 to TRBJ2-6, with D unresolved. The CDR3 DNA is TGTGCCAGCAGTCGGTACTCTGGGGCCAACGTCCTGACTTTC. This sequence encodes CASSRYSGANVLTF.